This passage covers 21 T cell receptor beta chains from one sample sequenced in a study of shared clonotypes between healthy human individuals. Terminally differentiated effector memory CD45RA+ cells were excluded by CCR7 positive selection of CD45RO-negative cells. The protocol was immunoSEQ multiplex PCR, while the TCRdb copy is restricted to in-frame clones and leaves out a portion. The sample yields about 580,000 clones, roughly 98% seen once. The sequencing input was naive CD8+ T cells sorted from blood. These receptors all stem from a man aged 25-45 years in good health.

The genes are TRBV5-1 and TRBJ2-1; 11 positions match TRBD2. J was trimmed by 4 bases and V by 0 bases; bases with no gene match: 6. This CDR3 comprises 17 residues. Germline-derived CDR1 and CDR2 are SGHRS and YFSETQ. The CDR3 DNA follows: TGCGCCAGCAGCTTGGAAAACCTAGCGGGAGGATACAATGAGCAGTTCTTC. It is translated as CASSLENLAGGYNEQFF.

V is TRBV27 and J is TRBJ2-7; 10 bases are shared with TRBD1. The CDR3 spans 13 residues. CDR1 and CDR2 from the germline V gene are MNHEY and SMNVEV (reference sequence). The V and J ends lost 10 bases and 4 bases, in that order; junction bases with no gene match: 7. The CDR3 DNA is TGTGCCACCGGACAGGGGGTGTTTTACGAGCAGTACTTC. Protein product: CATGQGVFYEQYF.

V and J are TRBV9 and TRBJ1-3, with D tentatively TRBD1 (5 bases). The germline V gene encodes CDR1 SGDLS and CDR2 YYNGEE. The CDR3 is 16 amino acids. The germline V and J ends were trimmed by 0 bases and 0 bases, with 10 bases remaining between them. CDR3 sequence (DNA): TGTGCCAGCAGCGTAGCTGGAAGGGGCTCTGGAAACACCATATATTTT. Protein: CASSVAGRGSGNTIYF.

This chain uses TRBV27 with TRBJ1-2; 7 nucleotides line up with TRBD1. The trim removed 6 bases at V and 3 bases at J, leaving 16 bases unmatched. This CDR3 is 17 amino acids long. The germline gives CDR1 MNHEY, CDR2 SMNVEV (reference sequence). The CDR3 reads CASSEHPGGSRYYGYTF. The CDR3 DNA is TGTGCCAGCAGCGAACACCCAGGGGGTAGTCGGTACTATGGCTACACCTTC.

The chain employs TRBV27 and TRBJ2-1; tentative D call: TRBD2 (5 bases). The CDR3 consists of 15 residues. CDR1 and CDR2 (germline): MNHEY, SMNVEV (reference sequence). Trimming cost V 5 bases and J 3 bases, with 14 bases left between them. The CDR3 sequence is CASSLQRLLYNEQFF. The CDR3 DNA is TGTGCCAGCAGTCTACAGCGGCTGCTCTACAATGAGCAGTTCTTC.

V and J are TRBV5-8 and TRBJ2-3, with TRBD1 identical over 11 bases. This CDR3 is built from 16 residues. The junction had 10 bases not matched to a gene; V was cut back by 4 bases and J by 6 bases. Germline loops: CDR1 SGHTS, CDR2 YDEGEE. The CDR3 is CASSKPRTGGYDTQYF. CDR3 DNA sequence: TGTGCCAGCAGCAAGCCGCGGACAGGGGGCTATGATACGCAGTATTTT. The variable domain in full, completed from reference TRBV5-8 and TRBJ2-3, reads EAGVTQSPTHLIKTRGQQATLRCSPISGHTSVYWYQQALGLGLQFLLWYDEGEERNRGNFPPRFSGRQFPNYSSELNVNALELEDSALYLCASSKPRTGGYDTQYFGPGTRLTVL.

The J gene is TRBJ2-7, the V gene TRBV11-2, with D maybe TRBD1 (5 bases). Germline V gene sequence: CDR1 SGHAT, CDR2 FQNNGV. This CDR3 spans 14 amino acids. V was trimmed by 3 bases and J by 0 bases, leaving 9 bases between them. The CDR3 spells CASSFTGISYEQYF. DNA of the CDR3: TGTGCCAGCAGCTTTACAGGAATCTCCTACGAGCAGTACTTC.

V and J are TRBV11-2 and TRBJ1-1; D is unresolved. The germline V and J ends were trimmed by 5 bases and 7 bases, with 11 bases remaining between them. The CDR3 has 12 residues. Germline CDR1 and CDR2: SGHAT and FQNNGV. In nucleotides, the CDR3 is TGTGCCAGCAGCGACTTTAGGGATGAAGCTTTCTTT. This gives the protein CASSDFRDEAFF. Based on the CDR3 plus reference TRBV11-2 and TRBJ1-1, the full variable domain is EAGVAQSPRYKIIEKRQSVAFWCNPISGHATLYWYQQILGQGPKLLIQFQNNGVVDDSQLPKDRFSAERLKGVDSTLKIQPAKLEDSAVYLCASSDFRDEAFFGQGTRLTVV.

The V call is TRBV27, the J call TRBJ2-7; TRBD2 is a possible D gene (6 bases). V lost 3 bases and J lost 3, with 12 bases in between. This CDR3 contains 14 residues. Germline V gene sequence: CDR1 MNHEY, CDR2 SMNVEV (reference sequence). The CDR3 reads CASSLGSGLYEQYF. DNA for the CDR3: TGTGCCAGCAGTTTGGGGTCGGGACTCTACGAGCAGTACTTC.

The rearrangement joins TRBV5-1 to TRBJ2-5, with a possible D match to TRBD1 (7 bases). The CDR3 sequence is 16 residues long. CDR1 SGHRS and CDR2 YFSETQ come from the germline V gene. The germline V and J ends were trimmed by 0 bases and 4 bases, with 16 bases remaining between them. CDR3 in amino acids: CASSLGVFQGGETQYF. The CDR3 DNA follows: TGCGCCAGCAGCTTGGGTGTCTTCCAGGGGGGAGAGACCCAGTACTTC. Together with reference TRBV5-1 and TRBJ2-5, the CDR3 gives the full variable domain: KAGVTQTPRYLIKTRGQQVTLSCSPISGHRSVSWYQQTPGQGLQFLFEYFSETQRNKGNFPGRFSGRQFSNSRSEMNVSTLELGDSALYLCASSLGVFQGGETQYFGPGTRLLVL.

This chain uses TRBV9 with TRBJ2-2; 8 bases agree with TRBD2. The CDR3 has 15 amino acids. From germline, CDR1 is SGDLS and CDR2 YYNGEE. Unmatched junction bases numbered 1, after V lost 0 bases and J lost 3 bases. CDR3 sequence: CASSVEAGDTGELFF. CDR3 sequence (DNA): TGTGCCAGCAGCGTAGAAGCGGGAGACACCGGGGAGCTGTTTTTT. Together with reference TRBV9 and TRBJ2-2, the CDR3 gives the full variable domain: DSGVTQTPKHLITATGQRVTLRCSPRSGDLSVYWYQQSLDQGLQFLIQYYNGEERAKGNILERFSAQQFPDLHSELNLSSLELGDSALYFCASSVEAGDTGELFFGEGSRLTVL.

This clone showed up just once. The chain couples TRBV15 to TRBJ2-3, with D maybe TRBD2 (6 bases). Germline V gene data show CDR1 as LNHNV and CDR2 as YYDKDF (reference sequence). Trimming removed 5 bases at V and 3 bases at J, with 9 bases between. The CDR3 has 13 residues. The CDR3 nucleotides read TGTGCCACCAGCCACGGGAGAACAGATACGCAGTATTTT. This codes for CATSHGRTDTQYF.

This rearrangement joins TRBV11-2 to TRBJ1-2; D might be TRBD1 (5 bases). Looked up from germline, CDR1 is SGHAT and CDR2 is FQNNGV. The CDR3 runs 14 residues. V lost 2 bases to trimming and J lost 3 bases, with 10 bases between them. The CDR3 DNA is TGTGCCAGCAGCTTACACGGGGCAGACTATGGCTACACCTTC. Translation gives CASSLHGADYGYTF.

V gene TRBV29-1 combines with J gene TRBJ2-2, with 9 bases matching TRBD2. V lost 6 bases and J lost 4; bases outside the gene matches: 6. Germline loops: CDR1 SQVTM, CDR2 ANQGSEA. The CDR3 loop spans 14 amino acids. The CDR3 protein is CSVIAGETTGELFF. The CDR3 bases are TGCAGCGTAATAGCGGGAGAGACCACCGGGGAGCTGTTTTTT.

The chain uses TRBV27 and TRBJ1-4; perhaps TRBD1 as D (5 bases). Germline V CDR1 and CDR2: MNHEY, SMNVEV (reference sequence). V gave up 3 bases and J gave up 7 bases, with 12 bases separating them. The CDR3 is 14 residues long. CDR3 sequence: CASSLRGWGEKLFF. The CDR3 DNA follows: TGTGCCAGCAGTTTGAGGGGTTGGGGTGAAAAACTGTTTTTT.

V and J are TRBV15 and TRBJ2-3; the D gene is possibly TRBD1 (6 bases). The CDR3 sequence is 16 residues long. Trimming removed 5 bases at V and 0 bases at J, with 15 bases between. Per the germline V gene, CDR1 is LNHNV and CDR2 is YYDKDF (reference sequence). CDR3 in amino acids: CATSSGDTISTDTQYF. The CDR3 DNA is TGTGCCACCAGCTCCGGGGACACAATCAGCACAGATACGCAGTATTTT.

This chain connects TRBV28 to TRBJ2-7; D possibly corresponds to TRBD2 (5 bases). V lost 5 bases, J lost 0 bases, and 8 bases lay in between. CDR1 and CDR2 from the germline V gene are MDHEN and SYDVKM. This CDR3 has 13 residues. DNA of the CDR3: TGTGCCAGCAGTGTAGGGAGCTCCTACGAGCAGTACTTC. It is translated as CASSVGSSYEQYF.

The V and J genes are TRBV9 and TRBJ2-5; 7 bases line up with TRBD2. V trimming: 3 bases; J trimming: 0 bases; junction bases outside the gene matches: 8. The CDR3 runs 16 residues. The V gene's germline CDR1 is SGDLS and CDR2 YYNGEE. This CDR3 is CASSGNSGPDQETQYF. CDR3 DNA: TGTGCCAGCAGCGGAAATAGCGGGCCCGACCAAGAGACCCAGTACTTC.

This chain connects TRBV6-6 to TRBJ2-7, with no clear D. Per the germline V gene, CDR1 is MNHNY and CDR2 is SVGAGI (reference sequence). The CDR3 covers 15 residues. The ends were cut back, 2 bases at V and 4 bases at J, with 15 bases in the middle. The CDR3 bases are TGTGCCAGCAGTTACGAAGCCTCCTTCTCTTACGAGCAGTACTTC. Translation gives CASSYEASFSYEQYF.

DNA for the CDR3: TGTGCCAGCAGCTCCTGGACAGGGAACACCGGGGAGCTGTTTTTT. Its protein is CASSSWTGNTGELFF. The chain links TRBV7-9 to TRBJ2-2; 7 bases are shared with TRBD1. CDR1 and CDR2 from the germline V gene are SEHNR and FQNEAQ (reference sequence). The CDR3 runs 15 residues. J gave up 1 base and V 4 bases, and 3 bases lay outside the gene matches.

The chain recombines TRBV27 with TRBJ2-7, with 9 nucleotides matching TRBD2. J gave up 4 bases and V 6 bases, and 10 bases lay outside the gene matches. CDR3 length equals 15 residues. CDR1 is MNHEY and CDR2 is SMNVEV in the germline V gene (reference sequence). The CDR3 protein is CASSQSAGGVYEQYF. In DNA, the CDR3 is TGTGCCAGCAGCCAATCTGCGGGAGGGGTATACGAGCAGTACTTC.